This is a list of T cell receptor beta chains from one sample in a study of T cells in Graves' hyperthyroidism and ophthalmopathy. TCRdb analysed the multiplex PCR reads with MiXCR anew, one entry per CDR3 protein. This table has just under 750,000 distinct CDR3 sequences, 30% to 40% appearing once. The sequenced material came from blood. The receptor set was obtained from a woman aged 40-49 years with Graves' hyperthyroidism. Both conserved end residues are part of each CDR3. Fields, in order: D gene, J gene, clone size, V gene, CDR3 protein, CDR3 DNA. D genes are given only for firm matches. Size values are once, few and many counts, or a class for expanded clones, and some rows have none.

D gene: .; J gene: TRBJ1-3; clone size: many; V gene: TRBV7-9; CDR3 protein: CASSLNHTVWRNTIYF; CDR3 DNA: TGTGCCAGCAGCTTGAACCACACTGTATGGCGAAACACCATATATTTT
D gene: .; J gene: TRBJ1-4; clone size: .; V gene: TRBV12-3/TRBV12-4; CDR3 protein: CASSPRVLGEKLFF; CDR3 DNA: TGTGCCAGCAGCCCCAGGGTTTTGGGTGAAAAACTGTTTTTT
D gene: .; J gene: TRBJ2-1; clone size: .; V gene: TRBV7-9; CDR3 protein: CASTAWDSSYNEQFF; CDR3 DNA: TGTGCCAGCACCGCCTGGGATAGCTCCTACAATGAGCAGTTCTTC
D gene: TRBD1; J gene: TRBJ2-2; clone size: .; V gene: TRBV9; CDR3 protein: CASSVGQGASTGELFF; CDR3 DNA: TGTGCCAGCAGCGTCGGACAGGGGGCGAGCACCGGGGAGCTGTTTTTT
D gene: .; J gene: TRBJ1-4; clone size: .; V gene: TRBV24-1; CDR3 protein: CASSAKTESWEKLFF; CDR3 DNA: TGTGCCAGCAGCGCGAAGACAGAAAGTTGGGAAAAACTGTTTTTT
D gene: TRBD2; J gene: TRBJ2-3; clone size: .; V gene: TRBV7-6; CDR3 protein: CASSERLAGGGDTQYF; CDR3 DNA: TGTGCCAGCAGCGAACGACTAGCGGGAGGTGGAGATACGCAGTATTTT
D gene: .; J gene: TRBJ2-1; clone size: .; V gene: TRBV7-2; CDR3 protein: CASSLVRGEQFF; CDR3 DNA: TGTGCCAGCAGCTTAGTCCGGGGTGAGCAGTTCTTC
D gene: .; J gene: TRBJ1-3; clone size: .; V gene: TRBV6-5; CDR3 protein: CASSGTPGVGSTIYF; CDR3 DNA: TGTGCCAGCAGTGGTACCCCAGGGGTCGGAAGCACCATATATTTT
D gene: .; J gene: TRBJ1-5; clone size: .; V gene: TRBV4-3; CDR3 protein: CASSPWAAGSNQPQHF; CDR3 DNA: TGCGCCAGCAGCCCGTGGGCCGCGGGCAGCAATCAGCCCCAGCATTTT
D gene: TRBD1; J gene: TRBJ1-2; clone size: .; V gene: TRBV7-9; CDR3 protein: CASSYTGDYGYTF; CDR3 DNA: TGTGCCAGCAGTTACACAGGGGACTATGGCTACACCTTC
D gene: TRBD1; J gene: TRBJ1-2; clone size: .; V gene: TRBV12-5; CDR3 protein: CASGSETGTGEGYTF; CDR3 DNA: TGTGCTAGTGGTTCTGAAACCGGGACAGGGGAAGGCTACACCTTC
D gene: .; J gene: TRBJ1-1; clone size: .; V gene: TRBV6-1; CDR3 protein: CASSRGFLNTEAFF; CDR3 DNA: TGTGCCAGCAGCCGAGGGTTCCTGAACACTGAAGCTTTCTTT
D gene: .; J gene: TRBJ2-5; clone size: many; V gene: TRBV29-1; CDR3 protein: CSVVSQETQYF; CDR3 DNA: TGCAGCGTTGTGAGTCAAGAGACCCAGTACTTC
D gene: TRBD1; J gene: TRBJ1-1; clone size: .; V gene: TRBV19; CDR3 protein: CASSTWRTGADTEAFF; CDR3 DNA: TGTGCCAGTAGTACCTGGAGGACAGGGGCGGACACTGAGGCTTTCTTT
D gene: TRBD2; J gene: TRBJ2-7; clone size: many; V gene: TRBV7-2; CDR3 protein: CASTSGGYEQYF; CDR3 DNA: TGTGCCAGCACTAGCGGGGGCTACGAGCAGTACTTC
D gene: TRBD1; J gene: TRBJ1-5; clone size: .; V gene: TRBV6-5; CDR3 protein: CAISAAKGQGGAQHF; CDR3 DNA: TGTGCCATCAGTGCGGCCAAGGGACAGGGTGGAGCCCAGCATTTT